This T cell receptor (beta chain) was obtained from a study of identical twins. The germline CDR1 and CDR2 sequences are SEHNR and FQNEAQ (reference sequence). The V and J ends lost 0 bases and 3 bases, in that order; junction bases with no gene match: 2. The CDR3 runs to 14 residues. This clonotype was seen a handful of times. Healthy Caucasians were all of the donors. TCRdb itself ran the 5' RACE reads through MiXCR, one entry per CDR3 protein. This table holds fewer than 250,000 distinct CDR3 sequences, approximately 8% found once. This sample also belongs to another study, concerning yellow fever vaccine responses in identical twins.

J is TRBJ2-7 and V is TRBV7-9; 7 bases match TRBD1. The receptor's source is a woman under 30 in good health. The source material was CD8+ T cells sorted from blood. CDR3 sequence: CASSLADRVYEQYV. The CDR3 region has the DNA TGTGCCAGCAGCTTAGCCGACAGGGTCTACGAGCAGTACGTC.